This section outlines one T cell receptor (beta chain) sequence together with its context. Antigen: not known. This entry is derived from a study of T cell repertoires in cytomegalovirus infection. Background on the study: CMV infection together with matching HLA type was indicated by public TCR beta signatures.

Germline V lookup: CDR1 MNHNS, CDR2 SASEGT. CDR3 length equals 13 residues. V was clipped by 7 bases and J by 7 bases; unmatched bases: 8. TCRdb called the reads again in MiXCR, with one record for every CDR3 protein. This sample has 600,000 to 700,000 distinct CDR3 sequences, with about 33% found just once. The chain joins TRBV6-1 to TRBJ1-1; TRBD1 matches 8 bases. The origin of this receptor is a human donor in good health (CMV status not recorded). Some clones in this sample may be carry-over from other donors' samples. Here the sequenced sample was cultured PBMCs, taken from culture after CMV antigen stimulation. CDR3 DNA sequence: TGTGCCAGCACCAGGACAGGGTCATATGAAGCTTTCTTT. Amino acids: CASTRTGSYEAFF.